The clone carrying this T cell receptor (beta chain) was counted once. Antigen specificity is unknown. This table comes from immunoSEQ multiplex PCR, and its TCRdb copy is limited to in-frame clones, with some not included. The sample consists of about 35,000 clones, around 74% of them appearing once. This sample was taken from a study of OX40 agonist ivuxolimab in advanced cancers. Overall study results and limits: Among the lowest peripheral clonal expansion occurred in 0.1-3.0 mg/kg partial responders.

Germline CDR1 reads SNHLY; CDR2 reads FYNNEI. The CDR3 has 14 amino acids. V was cut by 6 bases and J by 4 bases, with 15 bases left in between. The clonotype was recovered from an adult with an advanced solid tumor such as melanoma, head and neck, liver or kidney cancer. The sequences come from CD4+ or CD8+ T cells sorted from blood, collected in a trial of the OX40 agonist ivuxolimab. The chain joins TRBV2 to TRBJ1-2, with D possibly matching TRBD1 (5 bases). The CDR3 reads CASRAGGESYGYTF. CDR3 in DNA: TGTGCCAGCAGGGCTGGGGGGGAGAGCTATGGCTACACCTTC.